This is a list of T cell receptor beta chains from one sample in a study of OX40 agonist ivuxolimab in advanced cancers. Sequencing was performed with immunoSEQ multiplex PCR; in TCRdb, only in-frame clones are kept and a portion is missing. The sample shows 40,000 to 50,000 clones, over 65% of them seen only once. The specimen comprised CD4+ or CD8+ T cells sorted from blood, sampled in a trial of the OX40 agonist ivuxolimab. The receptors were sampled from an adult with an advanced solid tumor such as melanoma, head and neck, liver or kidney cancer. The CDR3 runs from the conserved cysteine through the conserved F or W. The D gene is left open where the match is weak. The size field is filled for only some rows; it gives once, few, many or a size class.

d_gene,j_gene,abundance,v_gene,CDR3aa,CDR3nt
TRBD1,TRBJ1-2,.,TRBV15,CATTRDRGNYGYTF,TGTGCCACCACCAGGGACAGGGGGAACTATGGCTACACCTTC
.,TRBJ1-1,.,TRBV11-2,CASSLRQMNTEAFF,TGTGCCAGCAGCTTAAGACAGATGAACACTGAAGCTTTCTTT
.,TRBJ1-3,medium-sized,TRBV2,CASSVSSGNTIYF,TGTGCCAGCAGTGTCAGCTCTGGAAACACCATATATTTT
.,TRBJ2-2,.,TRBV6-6,CASSYGTGTGELFF,TGTGCCAGCAGTTATGGGACGGGCACCGGGGAGCTGTTTTTT
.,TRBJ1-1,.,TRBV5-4,CASSLSSTGEDEAFF,TGTGCCAGCAGCTTGTCATCGACAGGCGAAGATGAAGCTTTCTTT
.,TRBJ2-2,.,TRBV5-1,CASSLGGKNTGELFF,TGCGCCAGCAGCTTGGGAGGGAAGAACACCGGGGAGCTGTTTTTT
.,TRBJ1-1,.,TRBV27,CASSDPGAREAFF,TGTGCCAGCAGTGACCCGGGGGCAAGGGAAGCTTTCTTT
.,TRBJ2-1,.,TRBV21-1,CASSKGGQKQFF,TGTGCCAGCAGCAAAGGGGGACAGAAGCAGTTCTTC
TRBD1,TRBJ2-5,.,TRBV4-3,CASSQERTGGIGTQYF,TGCGCCAGCAGCCAAGAACGGACAGGGGGCATTGGGACCCAGTACTTC
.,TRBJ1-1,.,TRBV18,CASSPPTTSNTEAFF,TGTGCCAGCTCACCACCGACCACATCAAACACTGAAGCTTTCTTT
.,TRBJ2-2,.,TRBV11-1,CASSFDWGVEGTGELFF,TGTGCCAGCAGCTTCGACTGGGGTGTCGAAGGCACCGGGGAGCTGTTTTTT
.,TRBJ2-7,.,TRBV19,CASSIAPGTPYEQYF,TGTGCCAGTAGTATAGCCCCGGGTACTCCCTACGAGCAGTACTTC
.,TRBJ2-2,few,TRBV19,CASSSGLSTGELFF,TGTGCCAGTAGTTCCGGACTCAGCACCGGGGAGCTGTTTTTT
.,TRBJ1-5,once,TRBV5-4,CASSLGGDQPQHF,TGTGCCAGCAGCTTGGGGGGTGATCAGCCCCAGCATTTT
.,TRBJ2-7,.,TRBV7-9,CASSPGRNTYEQYF,TGTGCCAGCAGCCCTGGGCGGAATACCTACGAGCAGTACTTC
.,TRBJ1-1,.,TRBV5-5,CASSSSLVMNTEAFF,TGTGCCAGCAGCTCGTCCTTGGTCATGAACACTGAAGCTTTCTTT
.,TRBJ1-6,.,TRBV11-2,CASSFNRAENSPLHF,TGTGCCAGCAGCTTCAATAGGGCGGAAAATTCACCCCTCCACTTT